One and the same sample provided the 9 T cell receptor beta chains below, sequenced in a study of T-cell reconstitution after alpha-beta-depleted transplantation in children. Preparation of the TCRbeta library was carried out with unique molecular identifiers. TCRdb re-called the PCR reads with MiXCR, one entry per CDR3 protein. The sample has around 960,000 distinct CDR3 sequences, roughly 29% seen once; the top ten hold 28%. The specimen comprised PBMCs, mostly from graft donor cells, sampled 360 days after TCRalphabeta/CD19-depleted stem cell transplant. These receptors came from a boy under two years old who had a stem cell transplant for SCID, so the T cells may come from the graft donor.

V gene TRBV5-1 combines with J gene TRBJ1-2; perhaps TRBD1 as D (5 bases). This CDR3 spans 13 amino acids. The germline V gene encodes CDR1 SGHRS and CDR2 YFSETQ. The ends were cut back, 3 bases at V and 4 bases at J, with 10 bases in the middle. The CDR3 DNA sequence: TGCGCCAGCAGCTCGGGGCTTCTCTATGGCTACACCTTC. Its translation: CASSSGLLYGYTF.

This clonotype was picked up a small number of times. The rearrangement joins TRBV4-2 to TRBJ2-5; tentatively, D is TRBD1 (5 bases). Germline CDR1 and CDR2: LGHNA and YNFKEQ. Trimming stripped 1 base from V and 4 bases from J, with 16 bases between. The CDR3 is 16 amino acids. This CDR3 reads CASSQVWGPGRETQYF. CDR3 in DNA: TGTGCCAGCAGCCAAGTGTGGGGCCCCGGCAGAGAGACCCAGTACTTC.

This chain joins TRBV5-1 and TRBJ1-3; tentatively, D is TRBD1 (5 bases). The CDR3 has 15 amino acids. V lost 0 bases to trimming and J lost 3 bases, with 10 bases between them. Germline loops: CDR1 SGHRS, CDR2 YFSETQ. The DNA of the CDR3 is TGCGCCAGCAGCTTGGAGGCAGGGCGTGGAAACACCATATATTTT. This gives the protein CASSLEAGRGNTIYF.

This rearrangement joins TRBV12-3 or TRBV12-4 to TRBJ1-1; 8 bases are a match to TRBD1. The junction had 8 bases not matched to a gene; V was cut back by 5 bases and J by 6 bases. The CDR3 is 14 residues long. The CDR3 region is CASSPQGEGAEAFF. The CDR3 bases are TGTGCCAGCAGTCCACAGGGGGAAGGTGCTGAAGCTTTCTTT.

This sequence joins TRBV28 and TRBJ2-7; D is unresolved. V gave up 10 bases and J gave up 3 bases, with 13 bases separating them. The V gene's germline CDR1 is MDHEN and CDR2 SYDVKM. The CDR3 is 12 amino acids. This CDR3 reads CATRWSGYEQYF. The DNA of the CDR3 is TGTGCCACCCGGTGGTCGGGCTACGAGCAGTACTTC.

The chain carries TRBV4-1 and TRBJ2-2, with 10 bases aligning to TRBD2. The CDR3 consists of 17 residues. Trimming cost V 4 bases and J 2 bases; bases outside gene matches: 7. Germline V gene sequence: CDR1 MGHRA, CDR2 YSYEKL. Here the CDR3 reads CASSPQGLALNTGELFF. In DNA, the CDR3 is TGCGCCAGCAGCCCACAGGGACTAGCGTTAAACACCGGGGAGCTGTTTTTT.

A few counts support this clonotype. The chain combines TRBV5-1 with TRBJ2-4, with D possibly called TRBD1 or TRBD2 (6 bases each). The CDR3 totals 14 residues. Germline V gene sequence: CDR1 SGHRS, CDR2 YFSETQ. The V end was cut by 5 bases, the J end by 6 bases, with 15 bases between. DNA of the CDR3: TGCGCCAGCAGTTTAGGGGGAGGATCAAACATTCAGTACTTC. Translation: CASSLGGGSNIQYF. Together with reference TRBV5-1 and TRBJ2-4, the CDR3 gives the full variable domain: KAGVTQTPRYLIKTRGQQVTLSCSPISGHRSVSWYQQTPGQGLQFLFEYFSETQRNKGNFPGRFSGRQFSNSRSEMNVSTLELGDSALYLCASSLGGGSNIQYFGAGTRLSVL.

The rearrangement links TRBV5-1 to TRBJ2-7; tentative D call: TRBD2 (6 bases). The germline V gene has CDR1 SGHRS and CDR2 YFSETQ. The CDR3 totals 15 residues. The V and J ends lost 2 bases and 2 bases respectively, with 14 bases between them. The CDR3 protein is CASSFGGRGPYEQYF. CDR3 coding DNA: TGCGCCAGCAGCTTCGGAGGGCGGGGCCCCTACGAGCAGTACTTC.

J is TRBJ2-5 and V is TRBV7-2; D is unresolved. The CDR3 spans 13 residues. Trimming took off 2 bases at V and 4 bases at J, with 8 bases between the two ends. Per germline, CDR1 SGHTA and CDR2 FQGNSA. CDR3 DNA sequence: TGTGCCAGCAGCTTAAGAGCCATAGAGACCCAGTACTTC. This encodes CASSLRAIETQYF.